This TCR beta chain is drawn from a study of tumor and adjacent non-tumor tissue in lung cancer. For the study at large: Millions of productive TCRbeta reads were obtained per sample on average.

CDR1 and CDR2 (germline): DFQATT, SNEGSKA (reference sequence). CDR3 length: 12 amino acids. As to this clonotype: What it recognizes is unknown.

TCRbeta libraries were built with three rounds of nested PCR, modified from ARM-PCR. TCRdb called the multiplex PCR reads again in MiXCR, with one record for every CDR3 protein. Among 100,000 to 150,000 distinct CDR3 sequences listed, about 66% were seen once. Findings and caveats of the study: Tumor tissue had significantly higher TCR diversity than normal lung.

No cell sorting was done before RNA was extracted from the tissue. The sample taken for sequencing was lung tumor tissue. The TCR sequence derives from a man in his thirties or forties with non-small cell lung cancer. J is TRBJ2-2 and V is TRBV20-1, with D possibly being TRBD2 (7 bases). CDR3 protein: CSAWGGTGELFF. The CDR3 DNA reads as TGCAGCGCATGGGGGGGCACAGGGGAGCTGTTTTTT.